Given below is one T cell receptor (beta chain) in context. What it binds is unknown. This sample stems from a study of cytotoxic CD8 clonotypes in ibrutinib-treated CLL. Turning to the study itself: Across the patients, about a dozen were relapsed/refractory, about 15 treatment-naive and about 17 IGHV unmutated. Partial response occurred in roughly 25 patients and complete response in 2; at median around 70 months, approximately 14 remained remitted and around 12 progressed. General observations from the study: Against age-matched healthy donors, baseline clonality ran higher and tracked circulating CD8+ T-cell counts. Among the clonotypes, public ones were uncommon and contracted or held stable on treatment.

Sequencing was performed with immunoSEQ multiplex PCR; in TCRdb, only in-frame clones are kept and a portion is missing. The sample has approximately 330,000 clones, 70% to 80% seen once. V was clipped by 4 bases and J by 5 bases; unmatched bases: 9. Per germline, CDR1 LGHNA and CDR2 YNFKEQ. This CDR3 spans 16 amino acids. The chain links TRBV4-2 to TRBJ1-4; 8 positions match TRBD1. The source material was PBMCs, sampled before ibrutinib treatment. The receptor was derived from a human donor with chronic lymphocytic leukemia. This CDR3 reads CASSRRGQGPNEKLFF. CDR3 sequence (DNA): TGTGCCAGCAGCCGCCGAGGACAGGGACCAAATGAAAAACTGTTTTTT.